This T cell receptor (beta chain) was documented in a study of a mutant IDH1 vaccine in newly diagnosed glioma. The CDR3 spans 14 residues. Germline V lookup: CDR1 KGHSH, CDR2 LQKENI. With 1 base removed from V and 1 base from J, the gap between germline ends came to 7 bases. Sequenced by immunoSEQ multiplex PCR; TCRdb stores in-frame clones only, minus some. The table lists some 130,000 clones, around three quarters of them singletons. Concerning this clone itself: Its antigen is as yet unknown.

Stated time point: week 11, during vaccination. The vaccine gave 300 ug of a 20-mer mutant IDH1 peptide subcutaneously per dose. The source material was PBMCs, sampled from a glioma patient whose treatment included an IDH1 peptide vaccine. This TCR was sampled from a man aged 40-55 years with glioma. V and J are TRBV18 and TRBJ2-5; D may be TRBD2 (6 bases). The CDR3 DNA reads TGTGCCAGCTCACCACTAGCGGTCCAAGAGACCCAGTACTTC. It specifies CASSPLAVQETQYF.